The T cell receptor (beta chain) under discussion was sequenced for a study of blood T cells in healthy people across ages. Primed by a sample-barcoded 5' primer and a J-beta primer mix, a second PCR proceeded for about 7 to 12 cycles. In TCRdb, the 5' RACE reads were re-called with MiXCR into one record per CDR3 protein. The repertoire includes over 1,500,000 distinct CDR3 sequences, approximately 50% of them detected once, and over 2% sits in the top ten. V dropped 2 bases and J dropped 13 bases, with 18 bases sitting between them. Looked up from germline, CDR1 is PRHDT and CDR2 is FYEKMQ (reference sequence). CDR3 length: 14 residues. On this clonotype itself: Its target is unknown.

Study findings and constraints: Age brought a roughly linear fall in TCR beta diversity measured per million T cells.

Per sample, no less than 5 micrograms of total RNA were extracted. Material for sequencing was blood. The chain employs TRBV13 and TRBJ2-1; a possible D gene is TRBD1 (5 bases). The receptor was isolated from a woman aged 40 to 49 in good health. CDR3 DNA sequence: TGTGCCAGCAGCTTAAGGACAACCAAAGAGACCCAGTTCTTC. Its protein product is CASSLRTTKETQFF.